This T cell receptor (beta chain) was sequenced for a study of beta chain features in type 1 diabetes. The overall study: Age, gender, cell numbers and subset yield matched between patients and controls. Study-wide results and limits: VDJ junctions from patients with type 1 diabetes contained fewer insertions and more deletions. Patients' naive, central memory and Treg TCRB repertoires seemed closer to one another than those of healthy donors. Moderately but significantly shorter TCRB CDR3s were found in Type 1 diabetes patients in all four CD4+ subsets.

Per donor, one heparinised blood draw averaged roughly 110 mL. Sequencing targeted expressed TCRB transcripts, as all isolated RNA had been reverse transcribed. Only in-frame clones appear in the TCRdb table, and some are missing; sequencing was by immunoSEQ multiplex PCR. The sample carries around 360,000 clones, 10% to 15% recorded once. The germline V gene has CDR1 MGHDK and CDR2 SYGVNS. CDR3 length equals 15 residues. Trimming cost V 4 bases and J 4 bases, with 16 bases left between them. Points on this clone: What it binds is not known.

Sequences were obtained from naive CD4+ T cells from blood. The chain has TRBV25-1 and TRBJ1-1; D may be TRBD1 (5 bases). The TCR comes from a woman between 18 and 29 years old with type 1 diabetes. The CDR3 loop reads CASSATGRGPTEAFF. The CDR3 nucleotides read TGTGCCAGCAGTGCCACCGGGCGGGGACCCACTGAAGCTTTCTTT.